The clone carrying this TCR beta chain occurred a few times. Those who participated ranged in age from roughly 18 to 95 years and resided in about two dozen US areas. Per the authors' pipeline: Estimation of nucleated cell counts relied on the amplification of reference gene primers. Measured with immunoSEQ multiplex PCR; TCRdb has only the in-frame clones, and not every one. V, J and clone size are taken as reported in that table, and D and trimming were inferred from the DNA itself. The table has approximately 200,000 clones, roughly 90% seen once. This entry is derived from a study of blood T cell repertoires in COVID-19. As for the study in general: Sources were T cells, B-cell-depleted T cells, or PBMCs; the material itself was cDNA or gDNA.

The CDR3 is made up of 12 amino acids. Trimming at V came to 6 bases and at J to 9 bases, leaving 7 bases not matched to a gene. Germline V gene data show CDR1 as SNHLY and CDR2 as FYNNEI. The chain employs TRBV2 and TRBJ1-1; 7 nucleotides agree with TRBD1. This TCR was recovered from a woman aged 25 to 45 who had been exposed to COVID-19. Sequenced sample: PBMCs or T cells enriched from blood (not recorded which). CDR3 coding DNA: TGTGCCAGCAGACCAGACAGGGTAAAAGCTTTCTTT. This gives the protein CASRPDRVKAFF.